This T cell receptor (beta chain) was identified during a study of T cells in Graves' hyperthyroidism and ophthalmopathy. Amplification targeted TCR beta CDR3 regions from RNA transcripts. HTBI primers were used for first-round RT-PCR of the TCR CDR3. TCRdb processed the multiplex PCR reads anew with MiXCR; each CDR3 protein has one entry. Among a few hundred thousand distinct CDR3 sequences listed, less than 20% were seen once. Ten or more counts support this clonotype. Sequencing input: blood. This TCR derives from a woman in her 30s with Graves' hyperthyroidism.

The CDR3 sequence is CASSRIPGRGYGYTF. The CDR3 bases are TGTGCCAGCAGTCGTATTCCGGGACGGGGATATGGCTACACCTTC. The chain joins TRBV6-2 or TRBV6-3 to TRBJ1-2, with D possibly being TRBD1 (5 bases). The germline V gene has CDR1 MNHEY and CDR2 SVGEGT. The V end was cut by 5 bases, the J end by 5 bases, with 18 bases between. This CDR3 spans 15 amino acids.